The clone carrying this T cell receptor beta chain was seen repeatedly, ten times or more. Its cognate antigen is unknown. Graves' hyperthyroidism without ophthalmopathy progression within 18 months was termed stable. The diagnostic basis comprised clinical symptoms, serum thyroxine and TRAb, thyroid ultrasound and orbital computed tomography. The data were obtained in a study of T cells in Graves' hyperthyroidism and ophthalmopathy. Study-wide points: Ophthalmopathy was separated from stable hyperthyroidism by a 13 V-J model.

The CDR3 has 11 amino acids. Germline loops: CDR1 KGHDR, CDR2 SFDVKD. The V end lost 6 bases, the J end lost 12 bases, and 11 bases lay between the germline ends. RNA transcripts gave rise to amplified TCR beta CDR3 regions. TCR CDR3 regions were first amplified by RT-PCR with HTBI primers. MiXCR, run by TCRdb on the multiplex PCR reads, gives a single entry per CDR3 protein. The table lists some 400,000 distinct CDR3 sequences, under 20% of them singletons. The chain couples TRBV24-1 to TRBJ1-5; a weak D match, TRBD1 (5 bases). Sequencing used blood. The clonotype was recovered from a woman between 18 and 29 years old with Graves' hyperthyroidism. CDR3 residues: CATSHGHLQHF. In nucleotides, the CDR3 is TGTGCCACCAGTCACGGACACCTCCAGCATTTT.